This T cell receptor (beta chain) was retrieved from a study of cytomegalovirus exposure and HLA in healthy donors. As concerns this clone: Its antigen is as yet unknown.

Study outcomes and limitations: In a later analysis, donors in an Asian-associated ancestry cluster reportedly had fewer N-insertions in productive TCRs than the cohort mean.

Amplification used 60 Vbeta primers and 13 Jbeta primers. Produced via immunoSEQ multiplex PCR; TCRdb's table is partial and in-frame only. Found here are 100,000 to 150,000 clones, more than 65% of them singletons; the top ten hold about 2.7%. The CDR3 contains 14 residues. Germline lookup yields CDR1 LGHNT and CDR2 FRNRAP. V was clipped by 6 bases and J by 3 bases, with 15 bases between them. The sample taken for sequencing was PBMCs. The receptor comes from a woman in her late teens or twenties in good health and CMV-seropositive. The chain is built from TRBV12-5 and TRBJ2-7; no clear D gene. The CDR3 DNA follows: TGTGCTAGTGGGAACCCTAGAAGAGACTACGAGCAGTACTTC. Translation gives CASGNPRRDYEQYF.